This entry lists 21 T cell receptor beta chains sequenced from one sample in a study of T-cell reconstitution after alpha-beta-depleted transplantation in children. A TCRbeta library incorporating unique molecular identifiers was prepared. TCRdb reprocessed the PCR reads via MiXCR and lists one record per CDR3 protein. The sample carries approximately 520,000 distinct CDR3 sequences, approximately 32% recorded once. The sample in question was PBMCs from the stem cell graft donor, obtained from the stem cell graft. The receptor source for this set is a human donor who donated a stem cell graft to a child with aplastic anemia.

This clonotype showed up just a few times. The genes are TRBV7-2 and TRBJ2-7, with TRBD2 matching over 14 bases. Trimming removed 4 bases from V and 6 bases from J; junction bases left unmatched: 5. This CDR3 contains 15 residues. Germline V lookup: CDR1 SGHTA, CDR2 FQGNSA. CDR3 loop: CASSWGLAGALEQYF. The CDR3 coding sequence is TGTGCCAGCAGCTGGGGACTAGCGGGAGCTCTCGAGCAGTACTTC.

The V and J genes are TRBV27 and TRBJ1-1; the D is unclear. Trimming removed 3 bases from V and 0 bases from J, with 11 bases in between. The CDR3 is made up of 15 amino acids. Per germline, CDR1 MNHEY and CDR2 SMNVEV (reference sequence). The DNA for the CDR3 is TGTGCCAGCAGTTTGAACAGCCTGATGAACACTGAAGCTTTCTTT. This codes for CASSLNSLMNTEAFF.

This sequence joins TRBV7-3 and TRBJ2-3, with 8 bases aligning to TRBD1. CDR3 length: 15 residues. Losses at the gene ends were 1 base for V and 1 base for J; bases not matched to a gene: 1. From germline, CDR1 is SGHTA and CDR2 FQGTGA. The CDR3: CASSLMDRGTDTQYF. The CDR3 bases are TGTGCCAGCAGCTTAATGGACAGGGGCACAGATACGCAGTATTTT.

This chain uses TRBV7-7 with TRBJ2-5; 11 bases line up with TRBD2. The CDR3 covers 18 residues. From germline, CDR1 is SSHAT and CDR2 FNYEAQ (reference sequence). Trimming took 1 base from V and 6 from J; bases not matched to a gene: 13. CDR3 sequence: CASSLGRFTSGSRKTQYF. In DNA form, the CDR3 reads TGTGCCAGCAGCTTAGGGCGGTTCACTAGCGGGAGTAGGAAGACCCAGTACTTC.

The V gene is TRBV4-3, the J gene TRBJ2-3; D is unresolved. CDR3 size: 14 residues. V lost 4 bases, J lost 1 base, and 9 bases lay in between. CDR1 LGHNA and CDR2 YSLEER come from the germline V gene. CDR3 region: CASSPRVGTDTQYF. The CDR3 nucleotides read TGCGCCAGCAGCCCAAGAGTGGGCACAGATACGCAGTATTTT.

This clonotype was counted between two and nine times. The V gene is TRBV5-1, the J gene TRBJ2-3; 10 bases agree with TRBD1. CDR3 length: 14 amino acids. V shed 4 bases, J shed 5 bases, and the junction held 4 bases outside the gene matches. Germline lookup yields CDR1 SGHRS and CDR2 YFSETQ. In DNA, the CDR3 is TGCGCCAGCAGCACCGGACAGGGGGGAGATACGCAGTATTTT. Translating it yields CASSTGQGGDTQYF.

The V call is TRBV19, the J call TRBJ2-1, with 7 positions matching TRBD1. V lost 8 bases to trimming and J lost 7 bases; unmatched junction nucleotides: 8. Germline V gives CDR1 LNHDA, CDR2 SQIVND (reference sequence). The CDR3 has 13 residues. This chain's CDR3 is CASAPTGLNEQFF. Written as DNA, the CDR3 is TGTGCCAGTGCCCCGACAGGGTTGAATGAGCAGTTCTTC.

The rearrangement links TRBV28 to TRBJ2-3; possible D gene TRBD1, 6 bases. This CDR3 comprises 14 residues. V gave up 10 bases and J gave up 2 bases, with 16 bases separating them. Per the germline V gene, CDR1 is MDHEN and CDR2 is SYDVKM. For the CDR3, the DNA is TGTGCCACCACCAAGACAGGCTCCACAGATACGCAGTATTTT. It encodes CATTKTGSTDTQYF. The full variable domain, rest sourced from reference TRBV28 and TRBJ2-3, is DVKVTQSSRYLVKRTGEKVFLECVQDMDHENMFWYRQDPGLGLRLIYFSYDVKMKEKGDIPEGYSVSREKKERFSLILESASTNQTSMYLCATTKTGSTDTQYFGPGTRLTVL.

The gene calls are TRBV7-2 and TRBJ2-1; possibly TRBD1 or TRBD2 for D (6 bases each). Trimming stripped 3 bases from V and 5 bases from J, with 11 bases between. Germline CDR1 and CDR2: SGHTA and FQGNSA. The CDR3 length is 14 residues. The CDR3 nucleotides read TGTGCCAGCAGCTTCGATCGGGGGCACAATGAGCAGTTCTTC. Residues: CASSFDRGHNEQFF.

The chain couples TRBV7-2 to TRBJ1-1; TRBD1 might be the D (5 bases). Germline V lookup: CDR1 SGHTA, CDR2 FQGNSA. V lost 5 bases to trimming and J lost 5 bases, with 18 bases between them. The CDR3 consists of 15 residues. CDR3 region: CASSRVIGAPTEAFF. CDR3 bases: TGTGCCAGCAGCAGGGTGATCGGGGCGCCGACTGAAGCTTTCTTT.

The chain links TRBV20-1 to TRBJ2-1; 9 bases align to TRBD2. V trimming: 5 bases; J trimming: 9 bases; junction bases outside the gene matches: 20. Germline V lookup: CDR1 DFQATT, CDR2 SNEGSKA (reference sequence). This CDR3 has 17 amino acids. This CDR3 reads CSALPPLGREGHGEQFF. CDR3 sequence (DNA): TGCAGTGCTCTCCCTCCACTAGGGCGGGAGGGCCACGGTGAGCAGTTCTTC.

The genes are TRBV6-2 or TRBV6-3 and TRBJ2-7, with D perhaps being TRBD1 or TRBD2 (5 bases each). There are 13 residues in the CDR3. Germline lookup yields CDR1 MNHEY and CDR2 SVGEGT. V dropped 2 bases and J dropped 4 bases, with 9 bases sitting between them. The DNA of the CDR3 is TGTGCCAGCAGTTACGGGGGATTTTACGAGCAGTACGTC. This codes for CASSYGGFYEQYV.

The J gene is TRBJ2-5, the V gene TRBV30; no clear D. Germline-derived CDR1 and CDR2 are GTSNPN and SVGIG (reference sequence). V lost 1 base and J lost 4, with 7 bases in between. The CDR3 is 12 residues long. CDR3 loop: CAWSGGGETQYF. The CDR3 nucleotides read TGTGCCTGGAGTGGAGGTGGAGAGACCCAGTACTTC.

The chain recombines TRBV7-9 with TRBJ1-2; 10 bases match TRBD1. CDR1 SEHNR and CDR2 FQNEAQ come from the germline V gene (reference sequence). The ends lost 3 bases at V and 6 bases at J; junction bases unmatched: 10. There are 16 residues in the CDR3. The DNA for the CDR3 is TGTGCCAGCAGCTTCTACCGGGACAGGGGACTCAATGGCTACACCTTC. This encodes CASSFYRDRGLNGYTF.

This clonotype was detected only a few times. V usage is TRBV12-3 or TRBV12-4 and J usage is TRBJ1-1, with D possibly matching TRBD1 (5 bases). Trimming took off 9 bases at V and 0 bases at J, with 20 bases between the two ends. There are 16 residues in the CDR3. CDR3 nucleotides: TGTGCCAGTTACATCCCCCTGGTGACAGTGAACACTGAAGCTTTCTTT. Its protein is CASYIPLVTVNTEAFF.

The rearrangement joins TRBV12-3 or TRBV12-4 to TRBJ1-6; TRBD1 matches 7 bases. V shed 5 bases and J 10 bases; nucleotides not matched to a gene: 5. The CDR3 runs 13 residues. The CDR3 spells CASSRQGGSPLHF. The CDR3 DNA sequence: TGTGCCAGCAGTCGACAGGGCGGGTCACCCCTCCACTTT.

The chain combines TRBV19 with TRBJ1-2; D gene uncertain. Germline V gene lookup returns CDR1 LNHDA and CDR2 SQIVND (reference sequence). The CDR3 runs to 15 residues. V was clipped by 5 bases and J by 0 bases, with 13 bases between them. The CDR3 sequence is CASSDDGRANYGYTF. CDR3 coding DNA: TGTGCCAGTAGTGACGACGGGAGAGCTAACTATGGCTACACCTTC. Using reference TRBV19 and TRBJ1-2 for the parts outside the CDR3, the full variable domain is DGGITQSPKYLFRKEGQNVTLSCEQNLNHDAMYWYRQDPGQGLRLIYYSQIVNDFQKGDIAEGYSVSREKKESFPLTVTSAQKNPTAFYLCASSDDGRANYGYTFGSGTRLTVV.

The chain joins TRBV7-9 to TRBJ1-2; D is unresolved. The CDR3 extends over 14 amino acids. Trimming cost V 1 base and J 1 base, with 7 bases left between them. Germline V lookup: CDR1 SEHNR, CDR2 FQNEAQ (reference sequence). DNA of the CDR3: TGTGCCAGCAGCTTAGAGGCTCTTAACTATGGCTACACCTTC. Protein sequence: CASSLEALNYGYTF.

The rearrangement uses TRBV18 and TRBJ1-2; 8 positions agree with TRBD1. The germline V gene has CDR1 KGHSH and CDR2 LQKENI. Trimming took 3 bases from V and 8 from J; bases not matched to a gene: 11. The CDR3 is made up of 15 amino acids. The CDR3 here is CASSPGQASSEGYTF. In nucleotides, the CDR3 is TGTGCCAGCTCACCGGGACAGGCCTCCTCTGAGGGCTACACCTTC.

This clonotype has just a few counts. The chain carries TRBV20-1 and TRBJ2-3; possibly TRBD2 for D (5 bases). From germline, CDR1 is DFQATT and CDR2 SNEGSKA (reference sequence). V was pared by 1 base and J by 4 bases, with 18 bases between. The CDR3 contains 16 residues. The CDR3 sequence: CSARALLAASSDTQYF. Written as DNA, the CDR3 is TGCAGTGCTAGAGCTCTCCTAGCAGCTTCGTCAGATACGCAGTATTTT.

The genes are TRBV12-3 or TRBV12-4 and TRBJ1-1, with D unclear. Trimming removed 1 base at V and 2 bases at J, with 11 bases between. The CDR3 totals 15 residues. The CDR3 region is CASSLEGMINTEAFF. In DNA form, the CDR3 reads TGTGCCAGCAGTTTAGAAGGGATGATAAACACTGAAGCTTTCTTT.